This T cell receptor beta chain was documented in a study of CD8+ T cells in alopecia areata (dated by TCRdb to 2017 to 2018). About the investigation overall: The treated patients took part in an open-label pilot trial in which moderate-to-severe alopecia areata was treated with oral tofacitinib at 5 to 10 mg twice daily. Tofacitinib was given for 6 to 18 months, followed by 6 months of follow-up off drug to assess delayed response and recurrence. In treated patients, disease severity was measured using the SALT score, which gives the percentage of scalp surface area affected. In both human patients and the C3H/HeJ mouse model, the study applied high-throughput TCRbeta sequencing to look at T cell clonal expansion in alopecia areata. Human TCRbeta sequencing covered scalp tissue and sorted CD4+ and CD8+ peripheral blood T cells from patchy and totalis/universalis alopecia areata patients and healthy controls. Biopsies were taken from tofacitinib-treated patients at baseline and again at 4 and 24 weeks into treatment, and several of those patients also had a later scalp biopsy. Scalp clonality was compared across normal scalp (n=4), patchy alopecia areata scalp (n=8), and alopecia totalis/universalis scalp (n=8). RNA was obtained with the PAXgene miRNA kit for fixed scalp, the miRNeasy kit for PBMCs, and the RNeasy kit for mouse skin. Amplification of TCRbeta CDR3 regions was done by immunoSEQ multiplex PCR using 35 Vbeta forward primers and 13 Jbeta reverse primers. What the research found in general, with its limitations: Many expanded lesional clones were found to persist in scalp and blood during tofacitinib treatment, and relapse after treatment cessation may be partly explained by this persistence. Unlike mouse skin, which is dominated by gammadelta T cells, normal human skin has resident alphabeta T cells that are also sequenced, and this complicates analysis of the scalp TCR repertoire. TCR sequences shared between patients were less clear than in mice, possibly partly because of HLA diversity in the patient population. Tofacitinib significantly decreased scalp clonality and the number of expanded CD8+ clones among the top 100 scalp clones. Because the treated cohort was small and had just a single nonresponder, larger studies are needed to establish links between baseline CD8+ expansion and response. Higher clonality and more expanded CD8+ clones were observed in lesional scalp than in normal scalp, particularly in alopecia totalis/universalis, a finding suggestive of antigenic drive.

In the paper's terms, the treatment or condition label means: oral pan-JAK inhibitor, 5-10 mg twice daily. From alopecia areata patients, peripheral blood was collected along with lesional scalp punch biopsies. PBMCs were isolated by density centrifugation and stained for CD3, CD4 and CD8, and CD4+ and CD8+ T cells were sorted on a FACSAria. The library relied on the immunoSEQ multiplex PCR assay. For TCR sequencing, RNA was extracted from every sample and reverse transcribed into cDNA to serve as template. SuperScript III was used for first-strand cDNA synthesis, primed with a 2:1 mix of oligo-dT and random hexamers. A synthetic immune receptor repertoire was used to measure amplification bias, and any remaining bias was corrected computationally. The study's processing was this. Raw reads were preprocessed to remove errors, and CDR3 was defined by IMGT conventions from the conserved cysteine to phenylalanine. Clonality was computed by normalizing Shannon entropy by log2 of the number of productive unique TCRs and subtracting the result from 1. CD4 or CD8 identity of scalp clones was inferred by cross-referencing scalp TCRbeta sequences with sorted blood CD4 and CD8 repertoires. TCRdb retrieved this table from immuneACCESS and kept in-frame rearrangements only. Not all clones are present; in checked studies, unresolved V genes account for under half, and no reason is known for the remainder. V and J calls plus clone size are reproduced from that table; the DNA served to infer D and trimming. In all, the sample holds around 170,000 clones, and approximately 50% of those were seen once. The ten most abundant clones make up 9.5% to 13% of the sample.

A remark on this clone: The antigen it binds to is not known. Per-nucleotide qualities are absent, and no much larger clonotype sits a single base away.

CDR1 and CDR2, per the germline V gene, are MNHEY and SVGAGI. Trimming takes 8 bases from V and 2 bases from J, and the germline ends sit 13 bases apart. From the cysteine up to the phenylalanine, the CDR3 has a length of 15 residues. Only the CDR3 region is kept as DNA, spanning 45 bases read in frame from base 1. The sequencing used CD8+ T cells sorted from blood, collected at week 52, from a patient treated with tofacitinib. This sequence originates from a human donor with alopecia areata. The rearranged segments are TRBV6-5 and TRBJ2-6, with the D assignment possibly TRBD1 or TRBD2, given 5 matching bases for each. The DNA sequence is TGTGCCAGCGGTCCCGTGGGGGCTGGGGCCAACGTCCTGACTTTC. Translated, it reads CASGPVGAGANVLTF.